The 19 T cell receptor beta chains below come from one sample, sequenced in a study of neurological immune-mediated disorders. Time point given: longitudinal time-point 3. TCRdb processed the 5' RACE reads anew with MiXCR; each CDR3 protein has one entry. The sample consists of 95,000 to 110,000 distinct CDR3 sequences, about a tenth of them appearing once. Sequences were obtained from PBMCs. The source is a female donor with HTLV-1-associated myelopathy (HAM/TSP).

This clonotype was seen at least ten times. Relative to the germline gene, one junction end is altered; a read error may explain this. The chain couples TRBV15 to TRBJ2-7; 11 bases agree with TRBD1. Germline loops: CDR1 LNHNV, CDR2 YYDKDF (reference sequence). The CDR3 has 15 amino acids. The chain's CDR3 is CATSRRDRGTYEQYF. Written as DNA, the CDR3 is TGTGCTACCAGCAGGAGGGACAGGGGGACTTACGAGCAGTACTTC.

The chain joins TRBV6-5 to TRBJ2-7; D may be TRBD1 (7 bases). CDR1 and CDR2 (germline): MNHEY, SVGAGI. The CDR3 sequence is 16 residues long. Trimming pared 2 bases from V and 7 bases from J, leaving 21 bases between. The CDR3 coding sequence is TGTGCCAGCAGTTACGAGAGGCGCAGGGGGGCGGATGAGCAGTACTTC. Encoded protein: CASSYERRRGADEQYF.

This clonotype has a count of ten or more. V is TRBV5-8 and J is TRBJ1-1; D perhaps matches TRBD1 (6 bases). The CDR3 spans 17 residues. Germline V gene data show CDR1 as SGHTS and CDR2 as YDEGEE. V dropped 0 bases and J dropped 4 bases, with 19 bases sitting between them. The CDR3: CASSLEIFSTGSTEAFF. The CDR3 nucleotides read TGTGCCAGCAGCTTGGAGATATTCTCGACAGGAAGCACTGAAGCTTTCTTT.

This clonotype has more than one count but fewer than ten. The rearrangement links TRBV4-1 to TRBJ2-3, with D maybe TRBD1 (6 bases). Germline CDR1 MGHRA, CDR2 YSYEKL. The germline V and J ends were trimmed by 0 bases and 1 base, with 14 bases remaining between them. CDR3 length: 17 residues. The chain's CDR3 is CASSQDHPGDGTDTQYF. CDR3 in DNA: TGCGCCAGCAGCCAAGATCACCCAGGGGATGGCACAGATACGCAGTATTTT.

This clonotype was counted many times. In DNA, the CDR3 is TGTGCCAGCAGCCCTACGGGAGGCACCTATGGCTACACCTTC. Its translation: CASSPTGGTYGYTF. The genes are TRBV3-1 and TRBJ1-2; D not certain. CDR3 length: 14 amino acids. Trimming cost V 4 bases and J 4 bases, with 13 bases left between them. Germline CDR1 and CDR2: LGHDT and YNNKEL (reference sequence).

The table lists this clonotype with many counts. The V call is TRBV7-2, the J call TRBJ1-6; 7 positions agree with TRBD1. V trimming: 5 bases; J trimming: 6 bases; junction bases outside the gene matches: 4. Germline V gene lookup returns CDR1 SGHTA and CDR2 FQGNSA. This CDR3 comprises 14 residues. The CDR3 region has the DNA TGTGCCAGCAGCCGACAGGGAGGTAATTCACCCCTCCACTTT. Translation: CASSRQGGNSPLHF.

Ten or more counts support this clonotype. This rearrangement joins TRBV10-3 to TRBJ1-2, with 7 bases fitting TRBD1. The germline gives CDR1 ENHRY, CDR2 SYGVKD. The CDR3 spans 13 residues. The ends lost 6 bases at V and 0 bases at J; junction bases unmatched: 1. The CDR3 nucleotides are TGTGCCATCAGCGGGACAGCTAACTATGGCTACACCTTC. It is translated as CAISGTANYGYTF.

This clonotype was seen a few times. This chain joins TRBV5-1 and TRBJ2-2, with D uncertain. Germline CDR1 reads SGHRS; CDR2 reads YFSETQ. V lost 2 bases to trimming and J lost 2 bases, with 7 bases between them. The length of the CDR3 is 14 residues. The CDR3 reads CASSFDGNTGELFF. The CDR3 DNA reads TGCGCCAGCAGCTTCGACGGAAACACCGGGGAGCTGTTTTTT.

There are many counts of this clonotype. The chain has TRBV12-3 or TRBV12-4 and TRBJ2-7; the match to TRBD1 covers 7 bases. CDR3 length equals 14 residues. The J segment lost 2 bases and the V segment lost 5 bases, leaving 6 bases of the junction unmatched. The CDR3 here is CASSEQGTAYEQYF. DNA for the CDR3: TGTGCCAGCAGTGAACAGGGGACGGCCTACGAGCAGTACTTC.

This clonotype was recorded at least ten times. The J gene is TRBJ2-5, the V gene TRBV12-3 or TRBV12-4, with D tentatively TRBD2 (6 bases). The CDR3 is made up of 14 amino acids. V was cut by 3 bases and J by 5 bases, with 13 bases left in between. CDR3 region: CASSFGGRRETQYF. CDR3 nucleotide sequence: TGTGCCAGCAGTTTTGGGGGGAGGCGTGAGACCCAGTACTTC.

This clonotype was observed at least ten times. The chain recombines TRBV28 with TRBJ2-7; no reliable D call. CDR3 length equals 15 residues. V dropped 7 bases and J dropped 5 bases, with 21 bases sitting between them. Germline V gene lookup returns CDR1 MDHEN and CDR2 SYDVKM. The CDR3 nucleotides read TGTGCCAGCACTCTCGGAACGGACCGCTCGCACGAGCAGTACTTC. Residues: CASTLGTDRSHEQYF.

In its sample, this clonotype was seen many times. The rearrangement uses TRBV5-1 and TRBJ2-1, with D hard to call. V gave up 0 bases and J gave up 6 bases, with 13 bases separating them. Germline CDR1 reads SGHRS; CDR2 reads YFSETQ. The CDR3 spans 15 residues. CDR3 region: CASSLESSLGNEQFF. CDR3 nucleotide sequence: TGCGCCAGCAGCTTGGAGTCTTCGCTGGGCAATGAGCAGTTCTTC. Together with reference TRBV5-1 and TRBJ2-1, the CDR3 gives the full variable domain: KAGVTQTPRYLIKTRGQQVTLSCSPISGHRSVSWYQQTPGQGLQFLFEYFSETQRNKGNFPGRFSGRQFSNSRSEMNVSTLELGDSALYLCASSLESSLGNEQFFGPGTRLTVL.

This clonotype was picked up many times. The J gene is TRBJ1-4, the V gene TRBV20-1; no definite D call. This CDR3 is 11 amino acids long. Germline assignment: CDR1 DFQATT and CDR2 SNEGSKA (reference sequence). V lost 1 base to trimming and J lost 8 bases, with 5 bases between them. In nucleotides, the CDR3 is TGCAGTGCTAGAGCTTGGGAAAAACTGTTTTTT. Residues: CSARAWEKLFF.

This clonotype came up many times. The gene calls are TRBV5-1 and TRBJ2-3; unclear D gene. CDR3 length equals 14 residues. The V and J ends lost 0 bases and 5 bases respectively, with 10 bases between them. CDR1 SGHRS and CDR2 YFSETQ come from the germline V gene. DNA for the CDR3: TGCGCCAGCAGCTTGGTCGGTAGCTTAGATACGCAGTATTTT. This gives the protein CASSLVGSLDTQYF.

This clonotype was seen ten or more times. The J gene is TRBJ2-5, the V gene TRBV7-6; D ambiguous. Germline-derived CDR1 and CDR2 are SGHVS and FNYEAQ. CDR3 length: 13 amino acids. V lost 2 bases and J lost 2, with 6 bases in between. This CDR3 is CASSLTFQETQYF. In DNA form, the CDR3 reads TGTGCCAGCAGCTTAACTTTTCAAGAGACCCAGTACTTC.

In its sample, this clonotype was seen many times. The chain employs TRBV4-1 and TRBJ2-3, with 8 bases that match TRBD2. The J segment lost 3 bases and the V segment lost 4 bases, leaving 15 bases of the junction unmatched. The CDR3 has 18 amino acids. Germline-derived CDR1 and CDR2 are MGHRA and YSYEKL. The CDR3 sequence: CASSPNTKRGGRTDTQYF. CDR3 sequence (DNA): TGCGCCAGCAGCCCGAACACCAAACGGGGGGGGAGGACAGATACGCAGTATTTT.

The table lists this clonotype with a count of one. Given a much more abundant clone one base away, this may be a read error. The rearrangement uses TRBV6-5 and TRBJ2-7, with no clear D. The V gene's germline CDR1 is MNHEY and CDR2 SVGAGI. Trimming stripped 1 base from V and 5 bases from J, with 12 bases between. CDR3 length: 14 residues. In nucleotides, the CDR3 is TGTGCCAGCAGTTACTTTAGTGGCACCGACGAGCAGTACTTC. Translated, it gives CASSYFSGTDEQYF.

This clonotype was recorded at least ten times. The V and J genes are TRBV3-1 and TRBJ1-1; D is ambiguous. The CDR3 contains 15 residues. CDR1 and CDR2 (germline): LGHDT, YNNKEL (reference sequence). The V and J ends lost 4 bases and 0 bases respectively, with 12 bases between them. Here the CDR3 DNA reads TGTGCCAGCAGCCTACTTGGAGGTATGAACACTGAAGCTTTCTTT. Protein: CASSLLGGMNTEAFF.

This clonotype was seen repeatedly, ten times or more. This chain uses TRBV7-2 with TRBJ2-7; D is undetermined. V lost 4 bases and J lost 5, with 12 bases in between. This CDR3 is 13 amino acids long. Germline V gene lookup returns CDR1 SGHTA and CDR2 FQGNSA. The CDR3 loop is CASSSYYTHEQYF. In DNA, the CDR3 is TGTGCCAGCAGCTCCTACTACACCCACGAGCAGTACTTC.